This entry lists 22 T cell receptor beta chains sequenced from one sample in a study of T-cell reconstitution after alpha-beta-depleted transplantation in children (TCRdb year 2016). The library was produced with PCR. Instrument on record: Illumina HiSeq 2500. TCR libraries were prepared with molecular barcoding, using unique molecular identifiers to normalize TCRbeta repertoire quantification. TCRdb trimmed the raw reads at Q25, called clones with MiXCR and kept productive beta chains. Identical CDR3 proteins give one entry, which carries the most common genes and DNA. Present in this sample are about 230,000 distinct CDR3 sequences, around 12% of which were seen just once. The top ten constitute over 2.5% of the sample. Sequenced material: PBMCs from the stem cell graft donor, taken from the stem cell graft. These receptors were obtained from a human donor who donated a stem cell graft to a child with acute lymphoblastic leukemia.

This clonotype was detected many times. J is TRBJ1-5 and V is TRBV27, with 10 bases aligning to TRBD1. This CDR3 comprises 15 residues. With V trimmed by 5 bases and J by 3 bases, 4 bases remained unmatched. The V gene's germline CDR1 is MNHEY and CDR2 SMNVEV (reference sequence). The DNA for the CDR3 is TGTGCCAGCAGTACCCGACAGGGGGCCAATCAGCCCCAGCATTTT. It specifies CASSTRQGANQPQHF.

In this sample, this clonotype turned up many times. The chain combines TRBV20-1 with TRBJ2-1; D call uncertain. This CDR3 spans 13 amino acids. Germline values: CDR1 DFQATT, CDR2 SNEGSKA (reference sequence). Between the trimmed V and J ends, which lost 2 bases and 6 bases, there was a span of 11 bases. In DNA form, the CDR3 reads TGCAGTGCTAGACGTACGACTCCCAATGAGCAGTTCTTC. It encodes CSARRTTPNEQFF.

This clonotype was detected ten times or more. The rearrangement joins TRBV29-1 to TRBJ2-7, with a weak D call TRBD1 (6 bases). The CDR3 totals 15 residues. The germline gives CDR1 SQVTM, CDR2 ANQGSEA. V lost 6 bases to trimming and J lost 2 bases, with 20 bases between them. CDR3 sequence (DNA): TGCAGCGTCGACAATACACAGGGACCCACCTACGAGCAGTACTTC. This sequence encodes CSVDNTQGPTYEQYF.

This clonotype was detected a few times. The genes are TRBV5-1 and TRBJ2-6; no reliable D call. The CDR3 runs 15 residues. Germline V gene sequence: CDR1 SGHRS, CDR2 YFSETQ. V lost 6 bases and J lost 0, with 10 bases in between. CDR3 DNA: TGCGCCAGCAAGGAAGTGCCCTCTGGGGCCAACGTCCTGACTTTC. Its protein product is CASKEVPSGANVLTF. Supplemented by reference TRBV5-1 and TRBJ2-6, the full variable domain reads KAGVTQTPRYLIKTRGQQVTLSCSPISGHRSVSWYQQTPGQGLQFLFEYFSETQRNKGNFPGRFSGRQFSNSRSEMNVSTLELGDSALYLCASKEVPSGANVLTFGAGSRLTVL.

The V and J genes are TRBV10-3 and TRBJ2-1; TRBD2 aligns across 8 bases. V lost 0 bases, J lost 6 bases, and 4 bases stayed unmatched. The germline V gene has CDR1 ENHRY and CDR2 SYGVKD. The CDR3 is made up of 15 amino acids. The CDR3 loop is CAISESTGGLNEQFF. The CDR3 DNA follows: TGTGCCATCAGTGAGTCGACGGGGGGGCTCAATGAGCAGTTCTTC.

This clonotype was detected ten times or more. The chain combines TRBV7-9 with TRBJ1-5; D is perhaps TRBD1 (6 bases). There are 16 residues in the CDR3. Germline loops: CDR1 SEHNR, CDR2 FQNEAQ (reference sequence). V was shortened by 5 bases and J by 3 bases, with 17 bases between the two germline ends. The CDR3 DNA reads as TGTGCCAGCAGCCCGCGGGGGACACTACCCAATCAGCCCCAGCATTTT. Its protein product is CASSPRGTLPNQPQHF.

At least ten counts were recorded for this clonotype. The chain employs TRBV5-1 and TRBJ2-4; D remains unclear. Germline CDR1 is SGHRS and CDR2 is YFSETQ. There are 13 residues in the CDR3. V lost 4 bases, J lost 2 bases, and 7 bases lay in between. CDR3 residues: CASSPPSKNIQYF. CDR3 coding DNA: TGCGCCAGCAGCCCCCCGTCCAAAAACATTCAGTACTTC.

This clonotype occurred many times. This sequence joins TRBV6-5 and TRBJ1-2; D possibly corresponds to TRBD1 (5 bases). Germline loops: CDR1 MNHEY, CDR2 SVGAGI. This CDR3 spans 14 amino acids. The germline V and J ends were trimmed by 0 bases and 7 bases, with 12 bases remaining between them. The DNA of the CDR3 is TGTGCCAGCAGTTACTCCTCAGGGTCGGGTGGCTACACCTTC. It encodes CASSYSSGSGGYTF.

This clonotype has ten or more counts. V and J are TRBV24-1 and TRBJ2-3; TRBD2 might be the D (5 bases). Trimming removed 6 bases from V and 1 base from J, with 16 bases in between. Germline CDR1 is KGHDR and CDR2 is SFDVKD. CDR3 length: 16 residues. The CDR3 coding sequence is TGTGCCACCAGTAGCGGTTTCGTGGGAGGCACAGATACGCAGTATTTT. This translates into CATSSGFVGGTDTQYF.

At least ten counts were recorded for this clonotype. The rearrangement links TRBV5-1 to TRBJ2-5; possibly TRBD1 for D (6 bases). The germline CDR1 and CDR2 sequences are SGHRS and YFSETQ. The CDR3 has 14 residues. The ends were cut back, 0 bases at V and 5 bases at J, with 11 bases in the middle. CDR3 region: CASSLGSQGETQYF. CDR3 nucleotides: TGCGCCAGCAGCTTGGGAAGCCAGGGGGAGACCCAGTACTTC.

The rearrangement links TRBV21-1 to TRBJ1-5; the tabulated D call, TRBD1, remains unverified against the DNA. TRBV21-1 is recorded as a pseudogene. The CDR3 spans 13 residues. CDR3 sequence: CASVRGANQPQHF. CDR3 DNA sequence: TGTGCCAGCGTGCGAGGGGCCAATCAGCCCCAGCATTTT.

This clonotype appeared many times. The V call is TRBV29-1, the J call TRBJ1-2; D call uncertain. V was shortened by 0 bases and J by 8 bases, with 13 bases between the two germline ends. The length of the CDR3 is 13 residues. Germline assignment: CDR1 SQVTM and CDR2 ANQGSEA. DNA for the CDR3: TGCAGCGTTGAAGATAGGGATCAGTCCGGCTACACCTTC. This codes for CSVEDRDQSGYTF.

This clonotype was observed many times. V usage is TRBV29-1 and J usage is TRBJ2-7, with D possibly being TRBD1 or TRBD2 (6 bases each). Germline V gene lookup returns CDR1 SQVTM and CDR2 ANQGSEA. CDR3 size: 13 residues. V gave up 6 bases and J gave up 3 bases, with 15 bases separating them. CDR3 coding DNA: TGCAGCGTGGGACGGGGGCAGAACTACGAGCAGTACTTC. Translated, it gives CSVGRGQNYEQYF.

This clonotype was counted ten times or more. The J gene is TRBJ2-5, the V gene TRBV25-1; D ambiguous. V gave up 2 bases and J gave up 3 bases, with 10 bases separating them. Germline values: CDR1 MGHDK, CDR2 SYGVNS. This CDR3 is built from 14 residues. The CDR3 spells CASSEMDGEETQYF. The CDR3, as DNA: TGTGCCAGCAGTGAAATGGACGGAGAAGAGACCCAGTACTTC.

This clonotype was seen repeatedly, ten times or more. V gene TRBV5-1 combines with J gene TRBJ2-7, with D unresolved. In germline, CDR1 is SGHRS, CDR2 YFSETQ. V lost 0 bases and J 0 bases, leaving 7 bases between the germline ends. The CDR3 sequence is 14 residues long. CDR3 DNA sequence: TGCGCCAGCAGCTTGGCCTTCAGCTCCTACGAGCAGTACTTC. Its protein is CASSLAFSSYEQYF. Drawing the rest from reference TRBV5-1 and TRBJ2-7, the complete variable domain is KAGVTQTPRYLIKTRGQQVTLSCSPISGHRSVSWYQQTPGQGLQFLFEYFSETQRNKGNFPGRFSGRQFSNSRSEMNVSTLELGDSALYLCASSLAFSSYEQYFGPGTRLTVT.

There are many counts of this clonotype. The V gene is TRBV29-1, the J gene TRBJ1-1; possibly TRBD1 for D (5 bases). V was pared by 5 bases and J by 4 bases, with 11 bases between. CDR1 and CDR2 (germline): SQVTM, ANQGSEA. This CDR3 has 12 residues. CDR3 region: CSVPGPGTEAFF. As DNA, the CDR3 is TGCAGCGTTCCAGGGCCTGGCACTGAAGCTTTCTTT. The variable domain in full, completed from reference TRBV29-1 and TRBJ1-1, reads SAVISQKPSRDICQRGTSLTIQCQVDSQVTMMFWYRQQPGQSLTLIATANQGSEATYESGFVIDKFPISRPNLTFSTLTVSNMSPEDSSIYLCSVPGPGTEAFFGQGTRLTVV.

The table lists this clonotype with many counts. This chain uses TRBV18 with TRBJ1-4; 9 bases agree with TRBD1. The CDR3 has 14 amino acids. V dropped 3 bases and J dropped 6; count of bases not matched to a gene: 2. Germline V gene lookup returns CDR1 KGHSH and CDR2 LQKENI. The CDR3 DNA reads TGTGCCAGCTCACCGGGACAGGGAGATGAAAAACTGTTTTTT. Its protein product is CASSPGQGDEKLFF.

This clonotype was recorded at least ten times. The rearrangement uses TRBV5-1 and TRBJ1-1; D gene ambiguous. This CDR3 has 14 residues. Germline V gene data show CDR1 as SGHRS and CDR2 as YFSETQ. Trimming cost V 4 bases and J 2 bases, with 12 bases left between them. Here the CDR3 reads CASSLEGSNTEAFF. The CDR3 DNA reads TGCGCCAGCAGCCTAGAAGGATCCAACACTGAAGCTTTCTTT.

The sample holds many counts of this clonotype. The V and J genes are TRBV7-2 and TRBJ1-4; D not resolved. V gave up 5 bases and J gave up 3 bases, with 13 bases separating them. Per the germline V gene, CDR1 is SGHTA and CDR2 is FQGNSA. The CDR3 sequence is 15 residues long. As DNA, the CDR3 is TGTGCCAGCAGCCCCACCCGGATTCCTAATGAAAAACTGTTTTTT. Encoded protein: CASSPTRIPNEKLFF.

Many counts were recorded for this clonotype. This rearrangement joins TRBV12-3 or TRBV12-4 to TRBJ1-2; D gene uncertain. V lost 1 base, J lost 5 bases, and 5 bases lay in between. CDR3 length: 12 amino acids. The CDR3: CASSLGAYGYTF. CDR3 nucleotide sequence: TGTGCCAGCAGTTTAGGGGCTTATGGCTACACCTTC.

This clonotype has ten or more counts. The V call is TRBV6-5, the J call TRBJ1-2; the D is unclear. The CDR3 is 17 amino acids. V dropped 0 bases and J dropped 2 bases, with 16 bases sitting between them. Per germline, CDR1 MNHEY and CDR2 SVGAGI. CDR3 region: CASSYSMPGLKNYGYTF. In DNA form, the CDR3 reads TGTGCCAGCAGTTACTCGATGCCGGGCCTCAAAAACTATGGCTACACCTTC.

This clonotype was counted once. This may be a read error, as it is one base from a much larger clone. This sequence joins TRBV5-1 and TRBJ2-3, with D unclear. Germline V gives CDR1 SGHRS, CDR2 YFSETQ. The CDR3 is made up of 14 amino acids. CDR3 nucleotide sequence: TGCGCCAGCAGCTTGGCAGTATCTTCAGATCCGCAGTATTTT. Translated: CASSLAVSSDPQYF.